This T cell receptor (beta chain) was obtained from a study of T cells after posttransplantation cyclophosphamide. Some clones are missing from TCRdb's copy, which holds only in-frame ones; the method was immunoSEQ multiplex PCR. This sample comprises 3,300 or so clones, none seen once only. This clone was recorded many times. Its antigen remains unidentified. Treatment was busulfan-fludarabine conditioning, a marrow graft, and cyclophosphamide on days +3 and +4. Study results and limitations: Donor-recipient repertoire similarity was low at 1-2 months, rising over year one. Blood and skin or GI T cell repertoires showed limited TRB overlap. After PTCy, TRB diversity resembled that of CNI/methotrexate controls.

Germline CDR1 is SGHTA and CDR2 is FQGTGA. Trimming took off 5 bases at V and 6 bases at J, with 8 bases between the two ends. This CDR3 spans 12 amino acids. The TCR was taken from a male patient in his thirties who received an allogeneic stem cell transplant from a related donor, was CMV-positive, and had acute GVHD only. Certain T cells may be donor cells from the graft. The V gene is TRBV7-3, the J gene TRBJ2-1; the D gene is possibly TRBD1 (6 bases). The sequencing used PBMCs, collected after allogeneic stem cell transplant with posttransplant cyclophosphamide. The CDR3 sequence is CASSQGFNEQFF. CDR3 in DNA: TGTGCCAGCAGCCAGGGGTTCAATGAGCAGTTCTTC.